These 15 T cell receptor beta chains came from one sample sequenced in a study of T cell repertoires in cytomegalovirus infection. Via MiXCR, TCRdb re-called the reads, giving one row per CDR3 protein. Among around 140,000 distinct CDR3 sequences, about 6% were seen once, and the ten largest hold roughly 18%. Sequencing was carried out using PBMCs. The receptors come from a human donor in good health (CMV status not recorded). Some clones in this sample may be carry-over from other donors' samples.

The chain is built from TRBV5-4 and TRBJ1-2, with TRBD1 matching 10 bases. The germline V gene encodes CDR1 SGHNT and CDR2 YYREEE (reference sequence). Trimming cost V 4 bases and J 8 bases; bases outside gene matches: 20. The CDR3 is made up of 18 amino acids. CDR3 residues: CASSRTGTGARVSFGYTF. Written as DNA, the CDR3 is TGTGCCAGCAGCCGTACCGGGACAGGGGCCCGAGTGAGCTTCGGCTACACCTTC.

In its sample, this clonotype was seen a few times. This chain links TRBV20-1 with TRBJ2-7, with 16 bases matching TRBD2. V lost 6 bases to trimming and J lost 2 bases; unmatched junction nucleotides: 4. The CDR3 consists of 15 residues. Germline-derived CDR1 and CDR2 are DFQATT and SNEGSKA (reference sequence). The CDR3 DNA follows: TGCAGTGCGGGACTAGCGGGGGGGCTAACCTACGAGCAGTACTTC. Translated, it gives CSAGLAGGLTYEQYF.

CDR3 DNA sequence: TGTGCCAGCAGTGAAGGTGGCAGCGGTGGATCACCCCTCCACTTT. Amino acids: CASSEGGSGGSPLHF. The gene calls are TRBV2 and TRBJ1-6; D is unresolved. Trimming cost V 1 base and J 10 bases, with 14 bases left between them. Per germline, CDR1 SNHLY and CDR2 FYNNEI. The CDR3 length is 15 residues. The full variable domain, in which reference TRBV2 and TRBJ1-6 provide the parts outside the CDR3, is EPEVTQTPSHQVTQMGQEVILRCVPISNHLYFYWYRQILGQKVEFLVSFYNNEISEKSEIFDDQFSVERPDGSNFTLKIRSTKLEDSAMYFCASSEGGSGGSPLHFGNGTRLTVT.

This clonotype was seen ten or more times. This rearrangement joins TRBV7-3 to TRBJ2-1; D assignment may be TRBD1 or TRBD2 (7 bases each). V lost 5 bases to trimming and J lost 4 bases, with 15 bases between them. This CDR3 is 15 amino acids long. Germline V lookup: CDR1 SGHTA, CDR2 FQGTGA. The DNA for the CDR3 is TGTGCCAGCAGCCAGCGGGACAGCTCATACAATGAGCAGTTCTTC. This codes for CASSQRDSSYNEQFF.

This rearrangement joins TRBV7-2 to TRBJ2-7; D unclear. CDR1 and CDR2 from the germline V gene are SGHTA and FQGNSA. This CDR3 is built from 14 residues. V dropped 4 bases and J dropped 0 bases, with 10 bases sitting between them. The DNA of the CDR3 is TGTGCCAGCAGCTGGCCCGAGCGCTCCTACGAGCAGTACTTC. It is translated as CASSWPERSYEQYF.

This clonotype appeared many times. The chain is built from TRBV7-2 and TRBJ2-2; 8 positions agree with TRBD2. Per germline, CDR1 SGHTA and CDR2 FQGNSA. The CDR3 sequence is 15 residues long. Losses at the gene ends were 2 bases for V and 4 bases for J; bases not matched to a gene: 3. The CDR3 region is CASSLNLAGTGELFF. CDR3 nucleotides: TGTGCCAGCAGCTTAAACCTAGCGGGCACCGGGGAGCTGTTTTTT.

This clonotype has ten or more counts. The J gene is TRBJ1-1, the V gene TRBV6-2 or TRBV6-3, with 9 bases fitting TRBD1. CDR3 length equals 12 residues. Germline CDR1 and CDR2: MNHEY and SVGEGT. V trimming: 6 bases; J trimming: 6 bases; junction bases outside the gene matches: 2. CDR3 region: CASSRTGAEAFF. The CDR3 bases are TGTGCCAGCAGCCGGACAGGGGCTGAAGCTTTCTTT.

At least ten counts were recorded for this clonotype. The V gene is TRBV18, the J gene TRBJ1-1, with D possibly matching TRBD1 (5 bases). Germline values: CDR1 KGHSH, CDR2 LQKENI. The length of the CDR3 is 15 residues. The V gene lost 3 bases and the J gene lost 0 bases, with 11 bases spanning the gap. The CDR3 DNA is TGTGCCAGCTCACCGGCAGGGCGAATGAACACTGAAGCTTTCTTT. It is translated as CASSPAGRMNTEAFF.

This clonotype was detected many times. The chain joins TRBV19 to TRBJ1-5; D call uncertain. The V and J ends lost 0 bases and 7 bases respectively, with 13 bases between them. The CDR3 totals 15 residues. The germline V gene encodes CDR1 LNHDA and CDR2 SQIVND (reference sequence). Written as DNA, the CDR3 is TGTGCCAGTAGTATAGAAGGTGGATTTCTGCAGCCCCAGCATTTT. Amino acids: CASSIEGGFLQPQHF. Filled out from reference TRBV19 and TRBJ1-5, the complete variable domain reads DGGITQSPKYLFRKEGQNVTLSCEQNLNHDAMYWYRQDPGQGLRLIYYSQIVNDFQKGDIAEGYSVSREKKESFPLTVTSAQKNPTAFYLCASSIEGGFLQPQHFGDGTRLSIL.

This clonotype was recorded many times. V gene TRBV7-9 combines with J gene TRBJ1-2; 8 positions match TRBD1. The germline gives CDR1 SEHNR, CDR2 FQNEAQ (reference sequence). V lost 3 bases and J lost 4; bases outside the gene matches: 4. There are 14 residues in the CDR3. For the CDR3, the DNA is TGTGCCAGCAGCTTCCAGGGGGCGACCTATGGCTACACCTTC. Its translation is CASSFQGATYGYTF.

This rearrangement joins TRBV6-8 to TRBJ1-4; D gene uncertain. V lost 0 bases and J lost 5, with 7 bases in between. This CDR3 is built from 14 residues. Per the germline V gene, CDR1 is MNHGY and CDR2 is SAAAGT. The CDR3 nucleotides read TGTGCCAGCAGTTACTCTTCGGCAAATGAAAAACTGTTTTTT. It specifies CASSYSSANEKLFF.

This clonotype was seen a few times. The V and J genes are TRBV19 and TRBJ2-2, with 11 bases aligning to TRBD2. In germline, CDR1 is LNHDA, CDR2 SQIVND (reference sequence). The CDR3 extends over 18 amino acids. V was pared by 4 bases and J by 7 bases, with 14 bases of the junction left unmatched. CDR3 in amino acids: CASSTRLAGSPRGGELFF. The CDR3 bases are TGTGCCAGTAGTACCCGACTAGCGGGGTCCCCTCGGGGCGGGGAGCTGTTTTTT.

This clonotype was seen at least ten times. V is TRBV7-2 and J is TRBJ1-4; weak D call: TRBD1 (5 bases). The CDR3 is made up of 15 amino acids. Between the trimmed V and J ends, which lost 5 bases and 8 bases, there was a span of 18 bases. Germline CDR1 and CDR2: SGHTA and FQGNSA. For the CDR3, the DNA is TGTGCCAGCAGCCCACTTTCAGGAGGGGCCGAAAAACTGTTTTTT. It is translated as CASSPLSGGAEKLFF.

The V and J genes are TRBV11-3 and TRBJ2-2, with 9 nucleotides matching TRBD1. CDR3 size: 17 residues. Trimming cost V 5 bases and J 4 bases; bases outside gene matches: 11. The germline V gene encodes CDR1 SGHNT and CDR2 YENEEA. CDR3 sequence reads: CASSAGQGQDGTGELFF. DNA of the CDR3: TGTGCCAGCAGCGCAGGACAGGGGCAAGATGGCACCGGGGAGCTGTTTTTT. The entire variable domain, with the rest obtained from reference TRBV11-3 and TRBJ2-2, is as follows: EAGVVQSPRYKIIEKKQPVAFWCNPISGHNTLYWYLQNLGQGPELLIRYENEEAVDDSQLPKDRFSAERLKGVDSTLKIQPAELGDSAVYLCASSAGQGQDGTGELFFGEGSRLTVL.

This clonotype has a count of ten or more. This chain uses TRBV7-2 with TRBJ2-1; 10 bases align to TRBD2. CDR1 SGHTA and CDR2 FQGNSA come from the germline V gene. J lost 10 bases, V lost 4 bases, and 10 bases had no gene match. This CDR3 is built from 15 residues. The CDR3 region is CASSSGVAGGTEQFF. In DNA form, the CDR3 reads TGTGCCAGCAGCTCCGGGGTAGCGGGGGGCACCGAGCAGTTCTTC. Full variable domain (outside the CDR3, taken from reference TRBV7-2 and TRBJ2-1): GAGVSQSPSNKVTEKGKDVELRCDPISGHTALYWYRQSLGQGLEFLIYFQGNSAPDKSGLPSDRFSAERTGGSVSTLTIQRTQQEDSAVYLCASSSGVAGGTEQFFGPGTRLTVL.